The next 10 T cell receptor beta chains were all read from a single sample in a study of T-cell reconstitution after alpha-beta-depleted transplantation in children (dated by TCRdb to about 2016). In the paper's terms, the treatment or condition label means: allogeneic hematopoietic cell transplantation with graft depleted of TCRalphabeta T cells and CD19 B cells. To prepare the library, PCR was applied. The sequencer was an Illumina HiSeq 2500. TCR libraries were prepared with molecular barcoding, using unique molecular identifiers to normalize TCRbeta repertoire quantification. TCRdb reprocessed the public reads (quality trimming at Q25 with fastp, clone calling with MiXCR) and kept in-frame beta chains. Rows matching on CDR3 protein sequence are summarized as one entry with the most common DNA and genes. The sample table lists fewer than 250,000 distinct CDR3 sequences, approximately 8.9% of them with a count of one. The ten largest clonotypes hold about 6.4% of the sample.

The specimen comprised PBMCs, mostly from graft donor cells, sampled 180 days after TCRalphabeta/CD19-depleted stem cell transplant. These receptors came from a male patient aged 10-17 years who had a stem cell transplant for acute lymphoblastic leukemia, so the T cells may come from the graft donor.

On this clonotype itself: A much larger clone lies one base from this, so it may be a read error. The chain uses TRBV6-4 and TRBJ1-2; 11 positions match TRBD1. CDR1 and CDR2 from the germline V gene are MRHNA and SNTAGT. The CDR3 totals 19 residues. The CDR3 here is CARSFRIGTGGEPNYGYTF. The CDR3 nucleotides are TGTGCCCGCAGTTTTCGTATTGGGACAGGGGGGGAACCTAACTATGGCTACACCTTC.

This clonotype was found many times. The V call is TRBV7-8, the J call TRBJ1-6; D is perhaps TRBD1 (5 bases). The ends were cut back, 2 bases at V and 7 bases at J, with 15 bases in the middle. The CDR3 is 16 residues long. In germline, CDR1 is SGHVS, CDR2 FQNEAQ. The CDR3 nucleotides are TGTGCCAGCAGCTTATACAGGACGGTGGGGAATTCACCCCTCCACTTT. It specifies CASSLYRTVGNSPLHF.

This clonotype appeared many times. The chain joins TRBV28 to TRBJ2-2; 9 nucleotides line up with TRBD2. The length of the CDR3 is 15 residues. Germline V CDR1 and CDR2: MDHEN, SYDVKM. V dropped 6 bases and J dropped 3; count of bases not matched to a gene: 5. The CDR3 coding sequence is TGTGCCAGCAGCAGCGGGAGGCGACACACCGGGGAGCTGTTTTTT. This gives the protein CASSSGRRHTGELFF.

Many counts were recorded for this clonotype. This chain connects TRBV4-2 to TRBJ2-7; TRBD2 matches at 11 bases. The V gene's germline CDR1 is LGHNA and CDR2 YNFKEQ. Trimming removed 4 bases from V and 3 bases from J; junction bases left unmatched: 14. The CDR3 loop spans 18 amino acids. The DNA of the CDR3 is TGTGCCAGCAGCCCTGGTGGATTAGCGGGAGGGAAAAGCTACGAGCAGTACTTC. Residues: CASSPGGLAGGKSYEQYF.

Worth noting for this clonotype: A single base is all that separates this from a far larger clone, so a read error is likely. The CDR3, as DNA: TGTGCCAGCAGCTCGGACTACACAGATACGCAGTATTTT. Amino acid sequence: CASSSDYTDTQYF. The chain combines TRBV7-2 with TRBJ2-3, with D possibly matching TRBD2 (6 bases). The CDR3 extends over 13 amino acids. Germline loops: CDR1 SGHTA, CDR2 FQGNSA. Trimming left V 4 bases short and J 2 bases short, with 7 bases between.

The CDR3 loop is CASSSGQPVSGANVLTF. The CDR3 DNA reads as TGTGCCAGCAGTTCGGGACAGCCGGTCTCTGGGGCCAACGTCCTGACTTTC. The chain recombines TRBV6-5 with TRBJ2-6; 7 bases align to TRBD1. This CDR3 is built from 17 residues. With 4 bases clipped from V and 0 bases from J, the junction kept 6 bases outside the gene matches. Per germline, CDR1 MNHEY and CDR2 SVGAGI.

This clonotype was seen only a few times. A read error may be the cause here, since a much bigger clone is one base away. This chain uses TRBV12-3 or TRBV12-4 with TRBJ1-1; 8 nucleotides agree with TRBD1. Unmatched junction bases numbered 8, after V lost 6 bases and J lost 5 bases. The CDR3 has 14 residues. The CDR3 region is CASSPGQVRTEAFF. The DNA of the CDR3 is TGTGCCAGCAGCCCGGGACAGGTGAGGACTGAAGCTTTCTTT.

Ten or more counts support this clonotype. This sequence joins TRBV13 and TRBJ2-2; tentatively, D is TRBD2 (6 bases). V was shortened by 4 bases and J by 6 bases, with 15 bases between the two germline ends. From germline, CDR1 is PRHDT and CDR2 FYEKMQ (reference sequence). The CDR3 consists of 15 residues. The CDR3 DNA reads TGTGCCAGCAGCTACGACTTTAGCGGCCCCGGGGAGCTGTTTTTT. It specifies CASSYDFSGPGELFF.

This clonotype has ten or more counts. The CDR3 DNA sequence: TGTGCCAGCAGCCAAAGGTCAACAGGGTACACTGAAGCTTTCTTT. It is translated as CASSQRSTGYTEAFF. V usage is TRBV3-1 and J usage is TRBJ1-1, with a tentative D call TRBD1 (6 bases). The CDR3 totals 15 residues. Germline lookup yields CDR1 LGHDT and CDR2 YNNKEL (reference sequence). Between the trimmed V and J ends, which lost 2 bases and 3 bases, there was a span of 13 bases.

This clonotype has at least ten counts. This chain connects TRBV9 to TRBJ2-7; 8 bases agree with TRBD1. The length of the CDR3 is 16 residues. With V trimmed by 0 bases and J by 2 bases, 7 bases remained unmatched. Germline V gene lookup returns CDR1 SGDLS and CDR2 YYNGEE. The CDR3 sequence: CASSVEAGGSTYEQYF. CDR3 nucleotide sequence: TGTGCCAGCAGCGTAGAGGCAGGGGGCTCTACCTACGAGCAGTACTTC.